This T cell receptor (beta chain) originates from a study of technical replicates of blood from a few donors. Here immunoSEQ multiplex PCR was the method, and the copy in TCRdb shows in-frame clones only, minus some. The sample carries 85,000 to 100,000 clones, approximately 95% recorded once. CDR3 size: 14 residues. In germline, CDR1 is SNHLY, CDR2 FYNNEI. V lost 4 bases, J lost 4 bases, and 13 bases lay in between. The clonotype comes from a human donor in good health. The source material was T cells isolated from PBMCs. The chain uses TRBV2 and TRBJ2-5; TRBD2 is a possible D gene (6 bases). The CDR3 here is CASSVYAGRETQYF. CDR3 DNA: TGTGCCAGCAGTGTGTATGCGGGGCGAGAGACCCAGTACTTC.